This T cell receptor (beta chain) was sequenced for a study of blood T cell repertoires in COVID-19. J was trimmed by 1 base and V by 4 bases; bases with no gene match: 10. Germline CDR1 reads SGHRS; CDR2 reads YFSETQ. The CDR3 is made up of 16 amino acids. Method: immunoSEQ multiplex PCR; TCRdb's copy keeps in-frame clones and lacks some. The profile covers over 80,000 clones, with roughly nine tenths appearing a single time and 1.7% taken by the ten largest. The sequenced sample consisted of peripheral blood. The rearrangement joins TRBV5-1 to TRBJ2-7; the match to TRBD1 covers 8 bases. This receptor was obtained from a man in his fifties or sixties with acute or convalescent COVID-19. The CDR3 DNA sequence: TGCGCCAGCAGCCCTTATCCAGGGGGCGGATCCTACGAGCAGTACTTC. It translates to CASSPYPGGGSYEQYF. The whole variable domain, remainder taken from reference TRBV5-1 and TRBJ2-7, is KAGVTQTPRYLIKTRGQQVTLSCSPISGHRSVSWYQQTPGQGLQFLFEYFSETQRNKGNFPGRFSGRQFSNSRSEMNVSTLELGDSALYLCASSPYPGGGSYEQYFGPGTRLTVT.